The rows below give T cell receptor beta chains drawn from one sample of a study of blood T cell repertoires in COVID-19. Sequencing was performed with immunoSEQ multiplex PCR; in TCRdb, only in-frame clones are kept and a portion is missing. The data show 250,000 to 350,000 clones, 90% seen once. Sequencing input: PBMCs or T cells enriched from blood (not recorded which). These TCRs come from a young woman with acute COVID-19. Each CDR3 is given with its conserved first and last residue. The D gene is left open where the match is weak. A clone size is listed for some rows: how often the clone was seen (once, few, many), or a class if it is expanded.

v_call	clone_size	j_call	d_call	cdr3_nt	cdr3_aa
TRBV28	NA	TRBJ1-1	NA	TGTGCCAGCAGGACACCTACAGTCCACACTGAAGCTTTCTTT	CASRTPTVHTEAFF
TRBV5-1	once	TRBJ2-7	TRBD2	TGCGCCAGCAGCTTGGCCCCGCGGGAGGTCCTCTACGAGCAGTACTTC	CASSLAPREVLYEQYF
TRBV29-1	NA	TRBJ1-2	NA	TGCAGCGTTGTCTGGGGGGATGGCTACACCTTC	CSVVWGDGYTF
TRBV7-8	NA	TRBJ1-5	NA	TGTGCCAGCAGAACGACAGGTAGCAATCAGCCCCAGCATTTT	CASRTTGSNQPQHF
TRBV7-9	NA	TRBJ2-7	TRBD2	TGTGCCAGCAGCCCACTAACTAGCGGGACCTACGAGCAGTACTTC	CASSPLTSGTYEQYF
TRBV5-1	NA	TRBJ2-1	NA	TGCGCCAGCAGCTCTCTAGGGAGAAATGAGCAGTTCTTC	CASSSLGRNEQFF
TRBV28	NA	TRBJ1-2	TRBD1	TGTGCCAGCCGAAAACAGGGGCCTAGGGGAGGCTACACCTTC	CASRKQGPRGGYTF
TRBV3-1/TRBV3-2	few	TRBJ2-7	TRBD2	TGTGCCTCCCGGGGGGGTACAGGCTACGAGCAGTACTTC	CASRGGTGYEQYF
TRBV7-9	NA	TRBJ1-1	NA	TGTGCCAGCAGCGGAGGGAGGGGGACTGAAGCTTTCTTT	CASSGGRGTEAFF
TRBV29-1	NA	TRBJ2-1	NA	TGCAGCGTTGAGGTACAGGCCCAAGGTGTGCAGTTCTTC	CSVEVQAQGVQFF
TRBV7-3	NA	TRBJ2-1	TRBD1	TGTGCCAGCAGCTTGGGACAGGGGGTGGGTAATGAGCAGTTCTTC	CASSLGQGVGNEQFF
TRBV7-3	NA	TRBJ2-3	TRBD2	TGTGCCAGCAGCTTAGACTCCCTTGGGACTAGCGGGAGTGGCACAGATACGCAGTATTTT	CASSLDSLGTSGSGTDTQYF
TRBV2	NA	TRBJ1-1	NA	TGTGCCAGCAGTGTCGGCGGCAGCTGGAACACTGAAGCTTTCTTT	CASSVGGSWNTEAFF
TRBV7-9	once	TRBJ1-2	NA	TGTGCCAGCAGCTTAGTAAGGGATGCCGAGGGTGGCTACACCTTC	CASSLVRDAEGGYTF
TRBV28	once	TRBJ2-7	TRBD1	TGTGCCAGCAGTCCCTGGGACAGGGGCCCTTACGAGCAGTACTTC	CASSPWDRGPYEQYF
TRBV28	once	TRBJ2-7	NA	TGTGCCAGCAGAACCGGGGGATACGAGCAGTACTTC	CASRTGGYEQYF
TRBV9	NA	TRBJ1-4	NA	TGTGCCAGCAGCGTAGATGGGGGCACTAATGAAAAACTGTTTTTT	CASSVDGGTNEKLFF
TRBV7-6	NA	TRBJ2-6	NA	TGTGCCAGCAGCCCGACTCCCCCTGGGGCCAACGTCCTGACTTTC	CASSPTPPGANVLTF
TRBV28	NA	TRBJ1-4	NA	TGTGCCAGCAGTTTAAATACAGGGCTTAATGAAAAACTGTTTTTT	CASSLNTGLNEKLFF
TRBV27	NA	TRBJ2-7	TRBD2	TGTGCCAGCAGCCGTAGGGCTAGCGGCAGCTCCTACGAGCAGTACTTC	CASSRRASGSSYEQYF
TRBV10-3	NA	TRBJ2-3	NA	TGTGCCATCAGTGACTCGTTAGCTAGCACAGATACGCAGTATTTT	CAISDSLASTDTQYF
TRBV5-3	NA	TRBJ1-1	NA	TGTGCCAGAAGCTTCTCTTACAGGGAGATAAACACTGAAGCTTTCTTT	CARSFSYREINTEAFF
TRBV24-1	NA	TRBJ2-3	NA	TGTGCCACCAGTGATTTGAAGGGGTTCAGCACAGATACGCAGTATTTT	CATSDLKGFSTDTQYF
TRBV5-1	NA	TRBJ1-1	TRBD1	TGCGCCAGCAGCTCGCTCACGCCTATTGTGGGGACAGGGAACACTGAAGCTTTCTTT	CASSSLTPIVGTGNTEAFF
TRBV10-3	NA	TRBJ2-2	TRBD2	TGTGCCATCGGAGCGGGAGAGCCAGGGAGCGGGGAGCTGTTTTTT	CAIGAGEPGSGELFF
TRBV11-3	NA	TRBJ2-5	TRBD1	TGTGCCAGCAGCCCACGACAGGGCGGGACCCAGTACTTC	CASSPRQGGTQYF
TRBV3-1/TRBV3-2	NA	TRBJ2-4	TRBD2	TGTGCCAGCAGCCAACTAGCGGGAGCCAAAAACATTCAGTACTTC	CASSQLAGAKNIQYF
TRBV30	NA	TRBJ2-7	TRBD2	TGTGCCTGGAGTGAGGGACTAGCGGGCTACGAGCAGTACTTC	CAWSEGLAGYEQYF
TRBV7-6	NA	TRBJ1-2	NA	TGTGCCAGCAGCTCTGGACCCTCCCTCGGGGACTATGGCTACACCTTC	CASSSGPSLGDYGYTF
TRBV28	NA	TRBJ1-2	TRBD1	TGTGCCAGCAGTTTACAGGGGGAGGGAGGACAGGGTGGCTATGGCTACACCTTC	CASSLQGEGGQGGYGYTF
TRBV28	NA	TRBJ1-2	NA	TGTGCCAGCAGCGGGTACTATGGCTACACCTTC	CASSGYYGYTF
TRBV19	NA	TRBJ1-4	TRBD1	TGTGCCGCGAGGCAGGGGGGAGAAAAACTGTTTTTT	CAARQGGEKLFF
TRBV7-9	NA	TRBJ1-6	TRBD1	TGTGCCAGCAGGTCCGGGACAGATTATAATTCACCCCTCCACTTT	CASRSGTDYNSPLHF
TRBV9	NA	TRBJ1-2	NA	TGTGCCAGCAGCCCCTTGGGAGGGACAAGCGCTGGCTACACCTTC	CASSPLGGTSAGYTF
TRBV28	NA	TRBJ1-6	NA	TGTGCCAGCACAAGGGGTGATAATTCACCCCTCCACTTT	CASTRGDNSPLHF
TRBV5-1	NA	TRBJ1-4	TRBD1	TGCGCCAGCAGTCCCGGGACAGGGGATGAAAAACTGTTTTTT	CASSPGTGDEKLFF
TRBV27	NA	TRBJ1-2	NA	TGTGCCAGCAGTGTGGACAGAGGCTATGGCTACACCTTC	CASSVDRGYGYTF
TRBV15	NA	TRBJ2-3	NA	TGTGCCACCAGCAGAGATACGGTCGGAGATGAAGATACGCAGTATTTT	CATSRDTVGDEDTQYF
TRBV28	once	TRBJ1-1	TRBD1	TGTGCCAGCAGCTCGGGACAGGGGGATCTGAAAGCTTTCTTT	CASSSGQGDLKAFF
TRBV4-2	NA	TRBJ1-5	TRBD1	TGTGCCAGCAGCGTCGGACAGGGCAATCAGCCCCAGCATTTT	CASSVGQGNQPQHF
TRBV27	NA	TRBJ1-5	NA	TGTGCCAGCAGTCTTCTTTGGGGGGATAGCAATCAGCCCCAGCATTTT	CASSLLWGDSNQPQHF
TRBV6-5	NA	TRBJ2-7	TRBD2	TGTGCCAGCAGTCCAAGCGGGAGTACCTACGAGCAGTACTTC	CASSPSGSTYEQYF
TRBV29-1	once	TRBJ2-1	TRBD2	TGCAGCGTGCCAACTGTGCAGTCCGGGAGGTGGTCCTACAATGAGCAGTTCTTC	CSVPTVQSGRWSYNEQFF
TRBV11-2	NA	TRBJ2-7	TRBD2	TGTGCCAGCAGCTCTTTAGCGGGTAGCTCCTACGAGCAGTACTTC	CASSSLAGSSYEQYF
TRBV7-9	NA	TRBJ1-6	NA	TGTGCCAGCAGCGAAGGACAGCCGTATAATTCACCCCTCCACTTT	CASSEGQPYNSPLHF